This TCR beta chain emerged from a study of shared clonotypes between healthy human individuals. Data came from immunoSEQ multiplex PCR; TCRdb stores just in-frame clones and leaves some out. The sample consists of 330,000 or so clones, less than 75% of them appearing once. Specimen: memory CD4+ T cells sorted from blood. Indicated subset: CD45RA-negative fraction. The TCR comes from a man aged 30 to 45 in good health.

The CDR3 loop is CAWSVNRGWVAEAFF. The CDR3 DNA is TGTGCCTGGAGTGTAAACAGGGGTTGGGTTGCTGAAGCTTTCTTT. This chain joins TRBV30 and TRBJ1-1; TRBD1 matches 7 bases. Unmatched junction bases numbered 10, after V lost 0 bases and J lost 6 bases. This CDR3 has 15 amino acids. Per the germline V gene, CDR1 is GTSNPN and CDR2 is SVGIG (reference sequence).